The present entry profiles one T cell receptor (beta chain) with its context. Its antigen is currently unknown. CD45RO-negative CD8 cells positively selected for CCR7 made up the naive population, which excluded terminally differentiated effector memory CD45RA+ cells. In germline, CDR1 is SGDLS, CDR2 YYNGEE. CDR3 length equals 15 residues. V lost 3 bases, J lost 8 bases, and 9 bases stayed unmatched. The sample comes from a study of shared clonotypes between healthy human individuals. Study-wide results and caveats: What limited the represented genetic and exposure-history diversity was the small number of donors. How much donors shared clonotypes was expected to be affected by sequencing depth.

The authors' processing: As immunoSEQ supplied junction-only sequences (without quality scores), filtering differed. The table came from immunoSEQ multiplex PCR; TCRdb's copy has only in-frame clones and leaves some out. For V, J and clone size, that table is used; D and trimming come from the DNA. This sample yields about 580,000 clones, of which nearly 98% are seen a single time; around 0.3% belongs to the top ten. The specimen sequenced was naive CD8+ T cells sorted from blood. The rearrangement uses TRBV9 and TRBJ2-1, with 9 bases matching TRBD1. This clonotype was sampled from a man between 25 and 39 years old in good health. This CDR3 is CASSARQGDRDEQFF. CDR3 DNA: TGTGCCAGCAGCGCCCGACAGGGGGATCGAGATGAGCAGTTCTTC.